These T cell receptor beta chains were read from a single sample in a study of chemoradiotherapy in HPV16-positive cancers. The table came from immunoSEQ multiplex PCR; TCRdb's copy has only in-frame clones and leaves some out. The sample shows about 7,300 clones, approximately 88% of them seen only once. Material: blood, obtained from a patient who underwent chemoradiotherapy. The receptors derive from a human donor with HPV-associated anogenital cancer. Each CDR3 is given with its conserved first and last residue. The D gene is left open where the match is weak. The size entry is marked missing in some rows and otherwise reads once, few, many or a size class.

TRBV2,TRBD1,TRBJ1-2,-,CASSRRGTGYGYTF,TGTGCCAGCAGCCGCAGGGGGACGGGCTATGGCTACACCTTC
TRBV7-6,TRBD2,TRBJ2-5,-,CASSLAFSGGETQYF,TGTGCCAGCAGCTTAGCGTTCAGCGGGGGAGAGACCCAGTACTTC
TRBV4-3,TRBD1,TRBJ1-2,-,CASSQEAGQGDYGYTF,TGCGCCAGCAGCCAAGAAGCGGGACAGGGTGACTATGGCTACACCTTC
TRBV7-9,-,TRBJ2-2,-,CASPEKGRWTGELFF,TGTGCCAGCCCCGAAAAGGGGCGGTGGACCGGGGAGCTGTTTTTT
TRBV7-8,-,TRBJ2-1,-,CASSLAGVYSSYNEQFF,TGTGCCAGCAGCTTAGCAGGGGTGTATAGCTCCTACAATGAGCAGTTCTTC
TRBV9,TRBD1,TRBJ2-1,-,CASTPQDRGVDNEQFF,TGTGCCAGCACGCCACAGGACAGGGGGGTCGACAATGAGCAGTTCTTC
TRBV4-1,-,TRBJ2-7,few,CASSQEEDPSYEQYF,TGCGCCAGCAGCCAAGAGGAGGATCCCTCCTACGAGCAGTACTTC
TRBV6-1,TRBD2,TRBJ2-3,-,CASSEARAGGPKQYF,TGTGCCAGCAGTGAAGCGCGGGCGGGGGGGCCAAAGCAGTATTTT
TRBV2,-,TRBJ1-5,few,CASRANSNQPQHF,TGTGCCAGCAGAGCGAATAGCAATCAGCCCCAGCATTTT
TRBV6-5,-,TRBJ1-6,few,CASRAADLTLHF,TGTGCCAGCAGGGCGGCTGATTTAACCCTCCACTTT
TRBV5-1,TRBD1,TRBJ1-2,-,CASSLGQGDGYTF,TGCGCCAGCAGCCTGGGACAGGGCGATGGCTACACCTTC
TRBV18,TRBD1,TRBJ1-2,-,CASSPKTGGVYGYTF,TGTGCCAGCTCACCTAAAACAGGGGGCGTCTATGGCTACACCTTC
TRBV30,-,TRBJ1-2,-,CAWSWGGLSYGYTF,TGTGCCTGGAGCTGGGGGGGGCTAAGCTATGGCTACACCTTC
TRBV9,-,TRBJ1-2,-,CASSVAEGSGYTF,TGTGCCAGCAGCGTAGCCGAGGGAAGTGGCTACACCTTC
TRBV5-1,TRBD2,TRBJ2-3,-,CASSLVLAGGSDTQYF,TGCGCCAGCAGCTTGGTACTAGCGGGGGGCTCTGATACGCAGTATTTT
TRBV10-2,TRBD2,TRBJ2-1,-,CASRLAGKNEQFF,TGCGCCAGTAGACTAGCGGGGAAGAATGAGCAGTTCTTC
TRBV7-9,TRBD1,TRBJ1-1,-,CASSLVPGQANTEAFF,TGTGCCAGCAGCTTAGTGCCTGGACAGGCGAACACTGAAGCTTTCTTT
TRBV5-1,-,TRBJ1-4,-,CASSFVADDEKLFF,TGCGCCAGCAGCTTTGTGGCCGACGATGAAAAACTGTTTTTT
TRBV7-2,-,TRBJ2-5,-,CASSLASQGIGETQYF,TGTGCCAGCAGCTTAGCGTCTCAGGGGATAGGAGAGACCCAGTACTTC
TRBV11-3,TRBD2,TRBJ2-1,-,CASSLGGLAGGLDEQFF,TGTGCCAGCAGCTTGGGGGGACTAGCGGGGGGGCTGGATGAGCAGTTCTTC
TRBV7-8,TRBD2,TRBJ2-1,-,CASSLEASGVYNEQFF,TGTGCCAGCAGCTTAGAGGCCAGCGGGGTATACAATGAGCAGTTCTTC
TRBV6-6,TRBD1,TRBJ1-2,-,CASRTFNRGGYTF,TGTGCCAGCAGGACCTTCAACAGGGGAGGCTACACCTTC
TRBV6-6,-,TRBJ2-5,-,CASSYWASEEETQYF,TGTGCCAGCAGTTACTGGGCTAGCGAAGAAGAGACCCAGTACTTC
TRBV19,-,TRBJ1-6,-,CASNKNRESSYNSPLHF,TGTGCCAGTAACAAAAACAGGGAATCGTCCTATAATTCACCCCTCCACTTT
TRBV14,-,TRBJ2-3,-,CASSPWTTDTQYF,TGTGCCAGCAGCCCCTGGACCACAGATACGCAGTATTTT
TRBV6-1,-,TRBJ2-5,-,CASSVGLPETQYF,TGTGCCAGCAGTGTCGGCCTACCAGAGACCCAGTACTTC
TRBV21-1,-,TRBJ1-1,-,CASSKGGETEAFF,TGTGCCAGCAGCAAAGGGGGGGAAACTGAAGCTTTCTTT
TRBV29-1,TRBD1,TRBJ1-2,-,CSVGGTGIGYTF,TGCAGCGTTGGAGGGACAGGGATTGGCTACACCTTC
TRBV19,TRBD1,TRBJ2-2,-,CASSHRTGGTGELFF,TGTGCCAGCAGTCACCGTACAGGGGGCACCGGGGAGCTGTTTTTT
TRBV19,-,TRBJ1-3,once,CASSIGDTNSGNTIYF,TGTGCCAGTAGTATAGGGGACACTAACTCTGGAAACACCATATATTTT
TRBV11-2,TRBD2,TRBJ2-2,-,CASSLGGGRTGELFF,TGTGCCAGCAGCTTAGGCGGGGGGCGCACCGGGGAGCTGTTTTTT
TRBV6-5,-,TRBJ1-3,-,CASSLRRTSGNTIYF,TGTGCCAGCAGTTTAAGACGGACCTCTGGAAACACCATATATTTT
TRBV5-1,TRBD2,TRBJ2-3,once,CASSFGLAGGSTDTQYF,TGCGCCAGCAGCTTTGGACTAGCGGGGGGGTCCACAGATACGCAGTATTTT
TRBV7-7,TRBD1,TRBJ2-5,once,CASSPDRGGVTQYF,TGTGCCAGCAGCCCCGACAGGGGCGGTGTGACCCAGTACTTC
TRBV18,-,TRBJ1-1,-,CASSPSDPQRAFF,TGTGCCAGCTCCCCCAGCGACCCCCAGAGAGCTTTCTTT
TRBV4-2,-,TRBJ1-3,-,CTSSQEPGSGNTIYF,TGTACCAGCAGCCAAGAACCGGGCTCTGGAAACACCATATATTTT
TRBV6-1,-,TRBJ1-1,-,CASSDFGDLGNTEAFF,TGTGCCAGCAGTGATTTTGGGGACTTGGGGAACACTGAAGCTTTCTTT
TRBV11-2,-,TRBJ2-1,-,CATKLNTNEQFF,TGTGCCACCAAACTTAATACCAATGAGCAGTTCTTC
TRBV30,-,TRBJ2-1,-,CAWSSTGSEQFF,TGTGCCTGGAGTTCTACGGGAAGTGAGCAGTTCTTC
TRBV30,-,TRBJ1-1,-,CAWMKASSTEAFF,TGTGCCTGGATGAAGGCTTCGAGCACTGAAGCTTTCTTT
TRBV7-9,-,TRBJ1-4,-,CASSLVTVGKLFF,TGTGCCAGCAGCTTAGTTACAGTCGGAAAACTGTTTTTT
TRBV5-1,TRBD1,TRBJ2-1,-,CASSATGTENNEQFF,TGCGCCAGCAGTGCTACAGGGACAGAGAACAATGAGCAGTTCTTC
TRBV4-3,-,TRBJ2-7,once,CASSQETGGSYEQYF,TGCGCCAGCAGCCAAGAGACTGGAGGAAGCTACGAGCAGTACTTC
TRBV5-1,TRBD1,TRBJ1-2,-,CASSSGTGDGYTF,TGCGCCAGCAGCTCCGGGACAGGGGATGGCTACACCTTC
TRBV6-1,TRBD1,TRBJ1-1,-,CASSRDSLLNTEAFF,TGTGCCAGCAGCCGGGACAGCCTTTTGAACACTGAAGCTTTCTTT
TRBV5-4,TRBD2,TRBJ2-7,-,CASSSKRGGRDEQYF,TGTGCCAGCAGCTCGAAGCGGGGGGGCCGGGACGAGCAGTACTTC
TRBV30,TRBD2,TRBJ2-5,-,CAWGPGLVLETQYF,TGTGCCTGGGGTCCGGGACTAGTCCTGGAGACCCAGTACTTC
TRBV2,-,TRBJ2-1,few,CASSYYNEQFF,TGTGCCAGCAGTTACTACAATGAGCAGTTCTTC
TRBV10-3,-,TRBJ2-1,-,CAIRGGITYNEQFF,TGTGCCATCCGTGGGGGTATCACCTACAATGAGCAGTTCTTC
TRBV6-1,-,TRBJ1-1,-,CASSEGGGKTEAFF,TGTGCCAGCAGTGAAGGAGGGGGTAAGACTGAAGCTTTCTTT
TRBV14,TRBD1,TRBJ1-1,-,CASSPRLGRGGRTEAFF,TGTGCCAGCAGCCCACGGCTGGGTAGAGGGGGCAGGACTGAAGCTTTCTTT
TRBV18,TRBD1,TRBJ1-6,-,CASSDTGGNSPLHF,TGTGCCAGCTCAGATACAGGGGGGAATTCACCCCTCCACTTT
TRBV9,-,TRBJ1-2,-,CASSGTVPRGYTF,TGTGCCAGCAGCGGGACAGTACCCCGTGGCTACACCTTC
TRBV7-8,-,TRBJ1-1,-,CASSRNRAGTEAFF,TGTGCCAGCAGCCGCAACAGGGCCGGGACTGAAGCTTTCTTT
TRBV7-9,TRBD2,TRBJ2-7,-,CASSPGGQRLSSYEQYF,TGTGCCAGCAGCCCGGGGGGGCAGAGACTCAGCTCCTACGAGCAGTACTTC